This is a list of T cell receptor beta chains from one sample in a study of T-cell memory formation after mild COVID-19. TCRdb used MiXCR to reprocess the 5' RACE reads, holding one entry per CDR3 protein. The repertoire holds about 90,000 distinct CDR3 sequences, with roughly 16% as singletons. Input material: PBMCs or a T cell subset sorted from them (not recorded which). Source of these receptors: a man between 18 and 35 years old who had mild COVID-19 (a few samples of this study predate the infection). Cell type and time point are not known. Each CDR3 is given with its conserved first and last residue. The order of the fields is clone size, D gene, J gene, V gene, CDR3 DNA, CDR3 protein. The D gene is left open where the match is weak. Some rows mark clone size as missing; the rest say once, few, many or name a class of expanded clone.

clone size: few
D gene: TRBD1
J gene: TRBJ1-1
V gene: TRBV29-1
CDR3 DNA: TGCAGCGTGGGGGACAGCCTAACAACTGAAGCTTTCTTT
CDR3 protein: CSVGDSLTTEAFF

clone size: .
D gene: TRBD1
J gene: TRBJ1-6
V gene: TRBV4-1
CDR3 DNA: TGCGCCAGCAGCCAACACCAGGGGGGCACAGGGACCCTCCACTTT
CDR3 protein: CASSQHQGGTGTLHF

clone size: .
D gene: TRBD1
J gene: TRBJ1-3
V gene: TRBV12-5
CDR3 DNA: TGTGCTAGTGGTAATCAGGGGGCATACGGAAACACCATATATTTT
CDR3 protein: CASGNQGAYGNTIYF

clone size: .
D gene: .
J gene: TRBJ2-7
V gene: TRBV3-1
CDR3 DNA: TGTGCCAGCAGCCAATCCGGGACAAACGAGCAGTACTTC
CDR3 protein: CASSQSGTNEQYF

clone size: few
D gene: TRBD2
J gene: TRBJ2-1
V gene: TRBV12-3/TRBV12-4
CDR3 DNA: TGTGCCAGCAGTTTAGAGGACGGGGGGTTTAATGAGCAGTTCTTC
CDR3 protein: CASSLEDGGFNEQFF

clone size: few
D gene: .
J gene: TRBJ1-6
V gene: TRBV4-1
CDR3 DNA: TGCGCCAGCAGCTCAGAGGTAGTCGTTTCCTTTAATTCACCCCTCCACTTT
CDR3 protein: CASSSEVVVSFNSPLHF

clone size: few
D gene: TRBD1
J gene: TRBJ1-2
V gene: TRBV5-1
CDR3 DNA: TGCGCCAGCAGCTTGGTGGGACAGGGGGACTATGGCTACACCTTC
CDR3 protein: CASSLVGQGDYGYTF

clone size: .
D gene: .
J gene: TRBJ2-7
V gene: TRBV11-2
CDR3 DNA: TGTGCCAGCTCCGAGGGAGGAGACTACGAGCAGTACTTC
CDR3 protein: CASSEGGDYEQYF

clone size: many
D gene: TRBD1
J gene: TRBJ2-1
V gene: TRBV4-3
CDR3 DNA: TGCGCCAGCAGCCAAGATTCAGGGGGCTCCTACAATGAGCAGTTCTTC
CDR3 protein: CASSQDSGGSYNEQFF

clone size: .
D gene: .
J gene: TRBJ1-1
V gene: TRBV20-1
CDR3 DNA: TGCAGTGCTGACCCCCTGAGAGGGAACACTGAAGCTTTCTTT
CDR3 protein: CSADPLRGNTEAFF

clone size: .
D gene: .
J gene: TRBJ1-3
V gene: TRBV4-1
CDR3 DNA: TGCGCCAGCAGCCAAGTTCCGTTGGGGAGGGAGACAAGCTCTGGAAACACCATATATTTT
CDR3 protein: CASSQVPLGRETSSGNTIYF

clone size: .
D gene: .
J gene: TRBJ2-5
V gene: TRBV7-2
CDR3 DNA: TGTGCCAGCAGCGCCCAGGGAGAGACCCAGTACTTC
CDR3 protein: CASSAQGETQYF

clone size: .
D gene: .
J gene: TRBJ2-5
V gene: TRBV7-9
CDR3 DNA: TGTGCCAGCAGGACCCTAAAATATGCGGCGGAGACCCAGTACTTC
CDR3 protein: CASRTLKYAAETQYF

clone size: .
D gene: TRBD2
J gene: TRBJ2-2
V gene: TRBV4-3
CDR3 DNA: TGCGCCAGCAGCCAAGATCGGTTGGTAGCGGGGGGGCTCAACACCGGGGAGCTGTTTTTT
CDR3 protein: CASSQDRLVAGGLNTGELFF

clone size: .
D gene: .
J gene: TRBJ1-1
V gene: TRBV5-1
CDR3 DNA: TGCGCCAGCAGCTGGGGGGCATCTGAAGCTTTCTTT
CDR3 protein: CASSWGASEAFF

clone size: few
D gene: .
J gene: TRBJ2-7
V gene: TRBV5-6
CDR3 DNA: TGTGCCAGCAGCTACTCGCCCGGCAGCTCCTACGAGCAGTACTTC
CDR3 protein: CASSYSPGSSYEQYF

clone size: .
D gene: .
J gene: TRBJ2-1
V gene: TRBV9
CDR3 DNA: TGTGCCAGCGGATTGGGACGGACGGACAATGAGCAGTTCTTC
CDR3 protein: CASGLGRTDNEQFF

clone size: .
D gene: .
J gene: TRBJ2-3
V gene: TRBV4-3
CDR3 DNA: TGCGCCAGCAGCCAAGAACCAACAGATACGCAGTATTTT
CDR3 protein: CASSQEPTDTQYF

clone size: .
D gene: TRBD2
J gene: TRBJ2-7
V gene: TRBV15
CDR3 DNA: TGTGCCACCAGCAGAGATCCAGCGGGGTCCTACGAGCAGTACTTC
CDR3 protein: CATSRDPAGSYEQYF

clone size: few
D gene: .
J gene: TRBJ2-5
V gene: TRBV12-3/TRBV12-4
CDR3 DNA: TGTGCCAGCAGTTTTGCCGAGACCCAGTACTTC
CDR3 protein: CASSFAETQYF

clone size: .
D gene: TRBD2
J gene: TRBJ2-1
V gene: TRBV4-1
CDR3 DNA: TGCGCCAGCAGCCTACGAGGCGGGGGGTCCACTTCCAGCAATGAGCAGTTCTTC
CDR3 protein: CASSLRGGGSTSSNEQFF

clone size: few
D gene: TRBD1
J gene: TRBJ1-2
V gene: TRBV20-1
CDR3 DNA: TGCAGTGCTAGAGATCCTCCACCGGGACAGGGCCCCTATGGCTACACCTTC
CDR3 protein: CSARDPPPGQGPYGYTF

clone size: .
D gene: TRBD1
J gene: TRBJ1-2
V gene: TRBV7-8
CDR3 DNA: TGTGCCAGCAGCTTCCGAAGACAGGGGGAAAGTCTGGACTATGGCTACACCTTC
CDR3 protein: CASSFRRQGESLDYGYTF

clone size: few
D gene: TRBD1
J gene: TRBJ2-6
V gene: TRBV6-2/TRBV6-3
CDR3 DNA: TGTGCCAGCAGCCACCCCGGGACAGGGGTTTCTGGGGCCAACGTCCTGACTTTC
CDR3 protein: CASSHPGTGVSGANVLTF

clone size: few
D gene: .
J gene: TRBJ2-5
V gene: TRBV18
CDR3 DNA: TGTGCCAGCTCACCAGAAACAGGGGAGACCCAGTACTTC
CDR3 protein: CASSPETGETQYF

clone size: .
D gene: .
J gene: TRBJ1-1
V gene: TRBV2
CDR3 DNA: TGTGCCAGCAGTGACCCGGGGACTGAAGCTTTCTTT
CDR3 protein: CASSDPGTEAFF

clone size: .
D gene: .
J gene: TRBJ2-2
V gene: TRBV12-3/TRBV12-4
CDR3 DNA: TGTGCCAGCACCCTTAGGGCGGTGAACACCGGGGAGCTGTTTTTT
CDR3 protein: CASTLRAVNTGELFF

clone size: many
D gene: TRBD2
J gene: TRBJ2-1
V gene: TRBV7-8
CDR3 DNA: TGTGCCAGCAGCGGGACTAGCGGGGGGTACAATGAGCAGTTCTTC
CDR3 protein: CASSGTSGGYNEQFF

clone size: few
D gene: TRBD2
J gene: TRBJ2-3
V gene: TRBV5-1
CDR3 DNA: TGCGCCAGCAGCGTGACTAGCGGGGGGCCTGGGAAAGATACGCAGTATTTT
CDR3 protein: CASSVTSGGPGKDTQYF

clone size: .
D gene: .
J gene: TRBJ2-1
V gene: TRBV6-5
CDR3 DNA: TGTGCCAGCAGTTACCTCAGGGGAGAGCAGTTCTTC
CDR3 protein: CASSYLRGEQFF

clone size: .
D gene: .
J gene: TRBJ2-1
V gene: TRBV5-6
CDR3 DNA: TGTGCCAGCAGCCCAACCGTCACAGATACAACCTACAATGAGCAGTTCTTC
CDR3 protein: CASSPTVTDTTYNEQFF

clone size: .
D gene: .
J gene: TRBJ1-1
V gene: TRBV30
CDR3 DNA: TGTGCCTGGAGAACGGGCCCGGGGACCACTGAAGCTTTCTTT
CDR3 protein: CAWRTGPGTTEAFF

clone size: .
D gene: .
J gene: TRBJ1-1
V gene: TRBV18
CDR3 DNA: TGTGCCAGCTCCCGAGAATCCCTGAACACTGAAGCTTTCTTT
CDR3 protein: CASSRESLNTEAFF

clone size: .
D gene: .
J gene: TRBJ1-1
V gene: TRBV14
CDR3 DNA: TGTGCCAGCAGCCATCCCAGCGGGGTTGGTACTGAAGCTTTCTTT
CDR3 protein: CASSHPSGVGTEAFF